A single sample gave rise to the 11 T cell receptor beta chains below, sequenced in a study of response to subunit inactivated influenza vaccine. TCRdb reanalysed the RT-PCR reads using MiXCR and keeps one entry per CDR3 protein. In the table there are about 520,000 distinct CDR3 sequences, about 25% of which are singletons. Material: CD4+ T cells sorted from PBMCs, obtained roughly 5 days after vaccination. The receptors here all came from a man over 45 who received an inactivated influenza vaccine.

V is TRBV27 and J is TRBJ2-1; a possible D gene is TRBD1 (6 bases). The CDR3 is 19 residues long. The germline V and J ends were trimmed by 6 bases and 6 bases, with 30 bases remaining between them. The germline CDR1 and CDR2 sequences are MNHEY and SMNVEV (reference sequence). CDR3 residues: CASRATLVGALSRFNEQFF. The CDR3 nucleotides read TGTGCCAGCAGAGCTACCTTGGTGGGGGCGCTTAGTCGGTTCAATGAGCAGTTCTTC.

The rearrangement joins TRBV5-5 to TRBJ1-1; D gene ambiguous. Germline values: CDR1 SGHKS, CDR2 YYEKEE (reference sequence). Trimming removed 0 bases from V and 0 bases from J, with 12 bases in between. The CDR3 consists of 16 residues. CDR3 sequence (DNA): TGTGCCAGCAGCTTGGGATCCGGGCAGCTGAACACTGAAGCTTTCTTT. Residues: CASSLGSGQLNTEAFF.

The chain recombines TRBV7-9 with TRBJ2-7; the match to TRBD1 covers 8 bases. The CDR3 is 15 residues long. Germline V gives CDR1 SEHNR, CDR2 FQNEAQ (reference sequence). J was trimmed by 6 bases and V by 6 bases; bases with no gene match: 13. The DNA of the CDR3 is TGTGCCAGCAGTCGACAGGGGCGGGTGATTTCCGAGCAGTACTTC. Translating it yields CASSRQGRVISEQYF.

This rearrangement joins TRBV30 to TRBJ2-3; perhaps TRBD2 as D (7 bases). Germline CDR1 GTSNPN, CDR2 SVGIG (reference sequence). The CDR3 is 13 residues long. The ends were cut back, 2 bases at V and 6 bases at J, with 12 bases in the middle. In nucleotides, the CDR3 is TGTGCCTGGAGTCCTGGGGGGGGCGATACGCAGTATTTT. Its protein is CAWSPGGGDTQYF.

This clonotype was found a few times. The DNA for the CDR3 is TGTGCCAGCAGTAGATCGTCTAATGAAAAACTGTTTTTT. Residues: CASSRSSNEKLFF. The V and J genes are TRBV4-2 and TRBJ1-4, with D unresolved. Germline-derived CDR1 and CDR2 are LGHNA and YNFKEQ. The CDR3 is 13 amino acids. Trimming pared 6 bases from V and 3 bases from J, leaving 8 bases between.

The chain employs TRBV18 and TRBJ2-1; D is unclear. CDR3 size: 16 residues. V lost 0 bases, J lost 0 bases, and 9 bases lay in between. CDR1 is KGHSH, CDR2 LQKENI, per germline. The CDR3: CASSPPNSNSYNEQFF. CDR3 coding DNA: TGTGCCAGCTCACCACCGAACAGCAACTCCTACAATGAGCAGTTCTTC.

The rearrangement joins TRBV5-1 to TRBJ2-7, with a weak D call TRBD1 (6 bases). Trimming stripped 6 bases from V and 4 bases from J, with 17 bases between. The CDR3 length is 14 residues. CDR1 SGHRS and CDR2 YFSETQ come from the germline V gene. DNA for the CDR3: TGCGCCAGCAAAACCACATCAGGGGATTACGAGCAGTACTTC. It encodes CASKTTSGDYEQYF. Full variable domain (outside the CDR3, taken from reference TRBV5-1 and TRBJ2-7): KAGVTQTPRYLIKTRGQQVTLSCSPISGHRSVSWYQQTPGQGLQFLFEYFSETQRNKGNFPGRFSGRQFSNSRSEMNVSTLELGDSALYLCASKTTSGDYEQYFGPGTRLTVT.

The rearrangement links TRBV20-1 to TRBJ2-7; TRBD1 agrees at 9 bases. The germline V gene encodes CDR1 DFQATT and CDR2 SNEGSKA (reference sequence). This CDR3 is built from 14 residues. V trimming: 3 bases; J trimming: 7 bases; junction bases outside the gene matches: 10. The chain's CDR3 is CSARGGQGLGEQYF. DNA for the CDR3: TGCAGTGCTAGGGGGGGACAGGGACTCGGAGAGCAGTACTTC.

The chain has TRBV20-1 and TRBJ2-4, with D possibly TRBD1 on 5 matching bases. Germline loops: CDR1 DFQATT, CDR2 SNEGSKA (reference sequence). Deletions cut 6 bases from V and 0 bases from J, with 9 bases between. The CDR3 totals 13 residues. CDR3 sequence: CSAETVAKNIQYF. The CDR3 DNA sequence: TGCAGTGCGGAGACAGTAGCCAAAAACATTCAGTACTTC.

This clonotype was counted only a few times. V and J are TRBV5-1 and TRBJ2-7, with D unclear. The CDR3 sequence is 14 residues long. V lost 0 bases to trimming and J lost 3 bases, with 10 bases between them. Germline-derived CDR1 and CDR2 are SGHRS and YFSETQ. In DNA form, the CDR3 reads TGCGCCAGCAGCTTGGGGACCAATAACTACGAGCAGTACTTC. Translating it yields CASSLGTNNYEQYF.

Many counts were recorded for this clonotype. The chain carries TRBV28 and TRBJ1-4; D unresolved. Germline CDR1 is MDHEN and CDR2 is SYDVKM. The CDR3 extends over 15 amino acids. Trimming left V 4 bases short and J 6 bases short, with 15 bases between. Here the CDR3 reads CASSSPTPMDEKLFF. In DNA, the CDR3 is TGTGCCAGCAGTTCCCCGACACCAATGGATGAAAAACTGTTTTTT.